Described below is a single TCR beta chain sequence and its context. The antigen is unknown. This entry belongs to a study of beta chain features in type 1 diabetes. Study results and limitations: All four CD4+ subsets of Type 1 diabetes patients contained TCRB CDR3s that were moderately but significantly shorter. Whether HLA type affects TCRB rearrangement stayed undetermined in the present work.

The length of the CDR3 is 10 residues. V was pared by 6 bases and J by 6 bases, with 8 bases between. Germline assignment: CDR1 SQVTM and CDR2 ANQGSEA. A heparinised blood draw that averaged about 100 mL was obtained once from each donor. Expressed TCRB transcripts were sequenced, since all the RNA that had been isolated was reverse transcribed. The assay was immunoSEQ multiplex PCR, and TCRdb's table has in-frame clones only and misses some. The table lists just under 150,000 clones, about an eighth of them singletons. This chain links TRBV29-1 with TRBJ1-1; D is ambiguous. The sequence was obtained from a man aged 18 to 29 with type 1 diabetes. Sequenced: central memory CD4+ T cells from blood. The CDR3 loop is CSVGPPEAFF. The CDR3, as DNA: TGCAGCGTCGGACCCCCTGAAGCTTTCTTT.